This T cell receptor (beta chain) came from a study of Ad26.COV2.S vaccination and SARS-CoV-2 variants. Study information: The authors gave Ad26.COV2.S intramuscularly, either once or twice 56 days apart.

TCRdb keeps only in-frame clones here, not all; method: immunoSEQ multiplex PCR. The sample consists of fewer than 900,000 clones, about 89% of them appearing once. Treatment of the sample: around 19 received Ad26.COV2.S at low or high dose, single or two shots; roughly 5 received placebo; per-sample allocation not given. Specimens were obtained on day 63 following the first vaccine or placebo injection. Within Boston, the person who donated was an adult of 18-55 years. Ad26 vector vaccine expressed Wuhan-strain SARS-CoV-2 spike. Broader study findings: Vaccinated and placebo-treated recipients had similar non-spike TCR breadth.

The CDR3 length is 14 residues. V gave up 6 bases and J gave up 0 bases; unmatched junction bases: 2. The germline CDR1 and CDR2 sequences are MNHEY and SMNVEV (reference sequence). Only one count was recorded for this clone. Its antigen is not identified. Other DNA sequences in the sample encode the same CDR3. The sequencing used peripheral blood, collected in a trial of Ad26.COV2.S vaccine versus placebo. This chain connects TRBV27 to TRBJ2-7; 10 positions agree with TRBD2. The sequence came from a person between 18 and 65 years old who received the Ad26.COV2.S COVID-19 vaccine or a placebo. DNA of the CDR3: TGTGCCAGCAGCCCTAGCGGGAGCTCCTACGAGCAGTACTTC. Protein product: CASSPSGSSYEQYF.